The entry below gives a single T cell receptor (beta chain) sequence along with its context. Antigen specificity is unknown. A process of 5'RACE template switching, which added a universal primer site and UMIs, was used to make TCR cDNA. From the 5' RACE reads, TCRdb called clonotypes with MiXCR, one entry per CDR3 protein. The sample holds approximately 130,000 distinct CDR3 sequences, over 12% seen once. This record belongs to a study of T cells after yellow fever vaccination. Overall study results and limits: Relatively few clonotypes were ones that appeared in both CD4 and CD8 compartments. Abundant clonotypes (contaminants from the bulk population) could be present in FACS-sorted repertoires.

V gave up 1 base and J gave up 2 bases, with 10 bases separating them. This CDR3 spans 15 amino acids. The germline gives CDR1 SEHNR, CDR2 FQNEAQ (reference sequence). The V call is TRBV7-9, the J call TRBJ2-3; D is possibly TRBD1 (5 bases). This TCR came from a man aged 18 to 35 who received the YFV17D yellow fever vaccine. Material: CD8+ T cells sorted from PBMCs, obtained 5 days after the yellow fever booster vaccination. Here the CDR3 reads CASSLGRQFTDTQYF. The CDR3 DNA reads as TGTGCCAGCAGCTTAGGGAGACAGTTCACAGATACGCAGTATTTT.